The following is a TCR beta chain sequence with its context. This sample is part of a study of cytomegalovirus exposure and HLA in healthy donors. Amplification used 60 Vbeta primers and 13 Jbeta primers. This table comes from immunoSEQ multiplex PCR, and its TCRdb copy is limited to in-frame clones, with some not included. The data show approximately 150,000 clones, with around 75% seen just once and approximately 10% held by the top ten. There are 16 residues in the CDR3. The V gene's germline CDR1 is MDHEN and CDR2 SYDVKM. After removal of 5 bases from V and 3 bases from J, the junction contained 12 bases not matched to a gene.

The chain employs TRBV28 and TRBJ2-7; TRBD2 agrees at 8 bases. This sequence originates from a man aged 18 to 29 in good health and CMV-seropositive. Sequenced input: PBMCs. CDR3 in DNA: TGTGCCAGCAGTCCCCCTTTAGGGGCGGGAGGCTACGAGCAGTACTTC. It encodes CASSPPLGAGGYEQYF.